This entry lists 29 T cell receptor beta chains sequenced from one sample in a study of CD8 T cells in ankylosing spondylitis. MiXCR, run by TCRdb on the 5' RACE reads, gives a single entry per CDR3 protein. The sample has roughly 40,000 distinct CDR3 sequences, about 11% seen once. Sequencing input: blood, either unsorted or a sorted T cell fraction (not recorded which). Source of these receptors: a male donor with ankylosing spondylitis or in good health (not recorded which).

This clonotype was detected many times. V is TRBV29-1 and J is TRBJ2-5; D unclear. The CDR3 contains 11 residues. Trimming left V 2 bases short and J 4 bases short, with 5 bases between. Germline V gene sequence: CDR1 SQVTM, CDR2 ANQGSEA. DNA for the CDR3: TGCAGCGTTGAAAGCCGAGAGACCCAGTACTTC. It translates to CSVESRETQYF.

This clonotype was detected ten times or more. This chain uses TRBV5-1 with TRBJ2-3, with 7 bases identical to TRBD2. The CDR3 totals 17 residues. Germline CDR1 and CDR2: SGHRS and YFSETQ. After removal of 3 bases from V and 4 bases from J, the junction contained 14 bases not matched to a gene. As DNA, the CDR3 is TGCGCCAGCAGCTATCCCTTGGGCGGGGGTACCGCAGATACGCAGTATTTT. It specifies CASSYPLGGGTADTQYF. The entire variable domain, with the rest obtained from reference TRBV5-1 and TRBJ2-3, is as follows: KAGVTQTPRYLIKTRGQQVTLSCSPISGHRSVSWYQQTPGQGLQFLFEYFSETQRNKGNFPGRFSGRQFSNSRSEMNVSTLELGDSALYLCASSYPLGGGTADTQYFGPGTRLTVL.

This clonotype was observed many times. This chain uses TRBV28 with TRBJ1-1; D is unclear. The V end was cut by 0 bases, the J end by 7 bases, with 12 bases between. The germline gives CDR1 MDHEN, CDR2 SYDVKM. The length of the CDR3 is 14 residues. The CDR3 nucleotides are TGTGCCAGCAGTTTATGGGGGAATCCAGGTGAAGCTTTCTTT. It codes for CASSLWGNPGEAFF.

This clonotype was seen repeatedly, ten times or more. The V call is TRBV11-2, the J call TRBJ2-7, with D perhaps matching TRBD2 (6 bases). The germline V gene encodes CDR1 SGHAT and CDR2 FQNNGV. This CDR3 is 20 amino acids long. V lost 5 bases and J 2 bases, leaving 31 bases between the germline ends. The CDR3 bases are TGTGCCAGCAGCACCCCGACCTTAATGTTAAAGGGAGGTTTTACCTACGAGCAGTACTTC. This gives the protein CASSTPTLMLKGGFTYEQYF.

This clonotype was found many times. The V gene is TRBV2, the J gene TRBJ1-2, with D unresolved. The CDR3 runs to 10 residues. The germline V gene encodes CDR1 SNHLY and CDR2 FYNNEI. V lost 6 bases, J lost 13 bases, and 12 bases lay in between. The CDR3 bases are TGTGCCAGCAGCGTCTTTGAGGGCACCTTC. Translated: CASSVFEGTF.

The V and J genes are TRBV5-1 and TRBJ2-6; TRBD1 matches 7 bases. Germline lookup yields CDR1 SGHRS and CDR2 YFSETQ. The CDR3 extends over 19 amino acids. V lost 3 bases and J lost 1; bases outside the gene matches: 13. CDR3 sequence (DNA): TGCGCCAGCAGCTCCCCGGGACAGCTTACCCGTTCTGGGGCCAACGTCCTGACTTTC. Translated: CASSSPGQLTRSGANVLTF. The entire variable domain, with the rest obtained from reference TRBV5-1 and TRBJ2-6, is as follows: KAGVTQTPRYLIKTRGQQVTLSCSPISGHRSVSWYQQTPGQGLQFLFEYFSETQRNKGNFPGRFSGRQFSNSRSEMNVSTLELGDSALYLCASSSPGQLTRSGANVLTFGAGSRLTVL.

This clonotype was seen many times. The gene calls are TRBV5-1 and TRBJ1-1; 9 bases align to TRBD1. Germline V CDR1 and CDR2: SGHRS, YFSETQ. After removal of 2 bases from V and 5 bases from J, the junction contained 10 bases not matched to a gene. The CDR3 contains 16 residues. The CDR3 region is CASSFEADRGGTEAFF. Here the CDR3 DNA reads TGCGCCAGCAGCTTTGAAGCGGACAGGGGTGGAACTGAAGCTTTCTTT.

This clonotype was detected ten times or more. J is TRBJ2-7 and V is TRBV5-1, with D perhaps TRBD2 (7 bases). This CDR3 region has 15 residues. The germline V and J ends were trimmed by 5 bases and 2 bases, with 17 bases remaining between them. Germline V gives CDR1 SGHRS, CDR2 YFSETQ. This CDR3 reads CASRERGGGAYEQYF. In nucleotides, the CDR3 is TGCGCCAGCAGGGAGAGAGGGGGGGGCGCCTACGAGCAGTACTTC.

Many counts were recorded for this clonotype. The chain carries TRBV2 and TRBJ2-1; 12 positions agree with TRBD2. Germline CDR1 SNHLY, CDR2 FYNNEI. V lost 8 bases to trimming and J lost 6 bases; unmatched junction nucleotides: 8. The CDR3 spans 15 residues. CDR3 in DNA: TGTGCCAGCGGACAGACTAGCGGGGGTGTCAATGAGCAGTTCTTC. Protein product: CASGQTSGGVNEQFF. Variable domain in full (rest from reference TRBV2 and TRBJ2-1): EPEVTQTPSHQVTQMGQEVILRCVPISNHLYFYWYRQILGQKVEFLVSFYNNEISEKSEIFDDQFSVERPDGSNFTLKIRSTKLEDSAMYFCASGQTSGGVNEQFFGPGTRLTVL.

This clonotype was observed a handful of times. The chain employs TRBV10-3 and TRBJ2-5; D may be TRBD1 (5 bases). Germline CDR1 ENHRY, CDR2 SYGVKD. V lost 2 bases and J 1 base, leaving 14 bases between the germline ends. CDR3 length equals 16 residues. DNA for the CDR3: TGTGCCATCAGTGAGAAAAACTTAGGGGTCCAAGAGACCCAGTACTTC. Protein: CAISEKNLGVQETQYF.

The chain employs TRBV5-1 and TRBJ1-1, with D possibly being TRBD1 (6 bases). Germline V CDR1 and CDR2: SGHRS, YFSETQ. Trimming stripped 0 bases from V and 4 bases from J, with 10 bases between. CDR3 length equals 14 residues. DNA for the CDR3: TGCGCCAGCAGCTTGGCCGCCAGGGGCACTGAAGCTTTCTTT. It encodes CASSLAARGTEAFF.

This clonotype came up many times. This chain uses TRBV20-1 with TRBJ2-4; TRBD2 matches at 11 bases. V shed 3 bases and J 6 bases; nucleotides not matched to a gene: 10. There are 16 residues in the CDR3. The V gene's germline CDR1 is DFQATT and CDR2 SNEGSKA (reference sequence). The DNA of the CDR3 is TGCAGTGCTAGGCTTATGACTAGCGGGGTTTTAAACATTCAGTACTTC. As protein: CSARLMTSGVLNIQYF.

This clonotype was detected ten times or more. The rearrangement uses TRBV7-2 and TRBJ2-3; D is possibly TRBD2 (6 bases). Germline CDR1 and CDR2: SGHTA and FQGNSA. The CDR3 has 14 amino acids. Trimming removed 5 bases at V and 6 bases at J, with 15 bases between. This chain's CDR3 is CASSPRAGPDTQYF. The CDR3 DNA reads TGTGCCAGCAGCCCCCGTGCGGGGCCGGATACGCAGTATTTT.

There are many counts of this clonotype. The chain joins TRBV5-1 to TRBJ1-1, with no clear D. The CDR3 consists of 14 residues. The germline gives CDR1 SGHRS, CDR2 YFSETQ. Trimming took off 0 bases at V and 0 bases at J, with 6 bases between the two ends. CDR3 DNA sequence: TGCGCCAGCAGCTTGGTGAGCATGAACACTGAAGCTTTCTTT. This codes for CASSLVSMNTEAFF.

This clonotype was seen many times. The chain recombines TRBV19 with TRBJ1-5; D call uncertain. This CDR3 is 13 amino acids long. Germline V gene data show CDR1 as LNHDA and CDR2 as SQIVND (reference sequence). V was clipped by 3 bases and J by 6 bases, with 9 bases between them. This CDR3 is CASSIDLSQPQHF. The CDR3 coding sequence is TGTGCCAGTAGTATTGACCTGTCTCAGCCCCAGCATTTT. Using reference TRBV19 and TRBJ1-5 for the parts outside the CDR3, the full variable domain is DGGITQSPKYLFRKEGQNVTLSCEQNLNHDAMYWYRQDPGQGLRLIYYSQIVNDFQKGDIAEGYSVSREKKESFPLTVTSAQKNPTAFYLCASSIDLSQPQHFGDGTRLSIL.

This clonotype has only one observation. This chain uses TRBV13 with TRBJ2-6; D unresolved. There are 14 residues in the CDR3. CDR1 is PRHDT and CDR2 is FYEKMQ in the germline V gene (reference sequence). V was shortened by 1 base and J by 4 bases, with 5 bases between the two germline ends. CDR3 loop: CASSLEGGANVLTF. DNA of the CDR3: TGTGCCAGCAGCTTAGAGGGAGGGGCCAACGTCCTGACTTTC.

J is TRBJ2-2 and V is TRBV7-8, with a tentative D call TRBD2 (5 bases). The V end was cut by 1 base, the J end by 6 bases, with 15 bases between. Germline CDR1 reads SGHVS; CDR2 reads FQNEAQ. There are 16 residues in the CDR3. The DNA for the CDR3 is TGTGCCAGCAGCTTAGTCCGGGGTCGGTCCTCCGGGGAGCTGTTTTTT. It codes for CASSLVRGRSSGELFF.

This clonotype was recorded at least ten times. This chain uses TRBV27 with TRBJ1-5; TRBD1 agrees at 9 bases. Germline trimming cut 7 bases from V and 7 bases from J; bases unmatched to any gene: 11. CDR1 MNHEY and CDR2 SMNVEV come from the germline V gene (reference sequence). The CDR3 is made up of 15 amino acids. Here the CDR3 DNA reads TGTGCCAGCAAGTTAGGACAGGGGTTTTTGCAGCCCCAGCATTTT. It codes for CASKLGQGFLQPQHF.

This clonotype showed up many times. The rearrangement uses TRBV5-1 and TRBJ2-3; the D gene is possibly TRBD2 (6 bases). Trimming cost V 3 bases and J 0 bases, with 14 bases left between them. Germline loops: CDR1 SGHRS, CDR2 YFSETQ. The CDR3 is 16 residues long. The CDR3 region is CASSSGVRWSTDTQYF. CDR3 nucleotide sequence: TGCGCCAGCAGCTCGGGGGTGAGGTGGAGCACAGATACGCAGTATTTT.

The J gene is TRBJ2-6, the V gene TRBV27; D uncertain. Trimming took 5 bases from V and 0 from J, leaving 5 bases between them. This CDR3 contains 14 residues. Per germline, CDR1 MNHEY and CDR2 SMNVEV (reference sequence). This CDR3 reads CASSMNSGANVLTF. CDR3 sequence (DNA): TGTGCCAGCAGTATGAACTCTGGGGCCAACGTCCTGACTTTC.

At least ten counts were recorded for this clonotype. The V gene is TRBV7-8, the J gene TRBJ1-5; TRBD1 matches 7 bases. The CDR3 is 15 amino acids. Trimming took 5 bases from V and 6 from J; bases not matched to a gene: 10. Germline lookup yields CDR1 SGHVS and CDR2 FQNEAQ. CDR3 DNA: TGTGCCAGCAGCCAAACAGGGGCAATGGGTCAGCCCCAGCATTTT. Its translation is CASSQTGAMGQPQHF.

This chain links TRBV29-1 with TRBJ2-5; 7 positions match TRBD1. The ends lost 7 bases at V and 2 bases at J; junction bases unmatched: 13. The germline CDR1 and CDR2 sequences are SQVTM and ANQGSEA. CDR3 length: 15 residues. This CDR3 reads CSAGTVQVPQETQYF. CDR3 bases: TGCAGCGCCGGGACAGTCCAAGTACCTCAAGAGACCCAGTACTTC.

This clonotype has a count of ten or more. CDR3 coding DNA: TGTGCCAGCAGTTTGACAGGGTTCGAAGAGACCCAGTACTTC. Its translation: CASSLTGFEETQYF. This sequence joins TRBV12-3 or TRBV12-4 and TRBJ2-5; TRBD1 agrees at 7 bases. The V gene end was trimmed by 3 bases and the J gene end by 3 bases; junction bases not matched to a gene: 4. The CDR3 has 14 amino acids.

V gene TRBV7-9 combines with J gene TRBJ2-1, with D hard to call. The V end lost 1 base, the J end lost 3 bases, and 10 bases lay between the germline ends. This CDR3 contains 15 residues. In germline, CDR1 is SEHNR, CDR2 FQNEAQ (reference sequence). The CDR3 bases are TGTGCCAGCAGCTTAGGGGTGGGCCACTACAATGAGCAGTTCTTC. Translating gives CASSLGVGHYNEQFF.

J is TRBJ2-3 and V is TRBV7-6, with unresolved D. The length of the CDR3 is 13 residues. Looked up from germline, CDR1 is SGHVS and CDR2 is FNYEAQ. V dropped 5 bases and J dropped 2 bases, with 8 bases sitting between them. CDR3 residues: CASSRHFTDTQYF. In DNA form, the CDR3 reads TGTGCCAGCAGCCGACATTTCACAGATACGCAGTATTTT.

At least ten counts were recorded for this clonotype. CDR3 sequence (DNA): TGCGCCAGCAGCGCCCAGGGGACACCAACTAATGAAAAACTGTTTTTT. Encoded protein: CASSAQGTPTNEKLFF. This sequence joins TRBV10-1 and TRBJ1-4; possible D gene TRBD1, 6 bases. The CDR3 consists of 16 residues. Trimming stripped 6 bases from V and 0 bases from J, with 14 bases between. Germline V gene sequence: CDR1 WNHNN, CDR2 SYGVQD (reference sequence).

This clonotype was recorded many times. The chain recombines TRBV6-1 with TRBJ1-1; D call uncertain. This CDR3 contains 14 residues. With 6 bases removed from V and 1 base from J, the gap between germline ends came to 12 bases. The germline gives CDR1 MNHNS, CDR2 SASEGT. The CDR3 here is CASSPGNQNTEAFF. The DNA for the CDR3 is TGTGCCAGCAGCCCGGGAAACCAGAACACTGAAGCTTTCTTT.

The table lists this clonotype with many counts. The chain combines TRBV3-1 with TRBJ2-1; 7 bases match TRBD1. CDR3 length equals 16 residues. The junction had 8 bases not matched to a gene; V was cut back by 4 bases and J by 2 bases. In germline, CDR1 is LGHDT, CDR2 YNNKEL (reference sequence). CDR3 protein: CASSRSPGTAYNEQFF. For the CDR3, the DNA is TGTGCCAGCAGCCGATCTCCTGGGACAGCCTACAATGAGCAGTTCTTC.

About this clonotype itself: Given a much more abundant clone one base away, this may be a read error. The CDR3 DNA follows: TGTGCCTGCAGCCAGGTACGGGTCCCTTGGACCTACAATGAGCAGTTCTTC. It yields the protein CACSQVRVPWTYNEQFF. The V and J genes are TRBV3-1 and TRBJ2-1, with no clear D. The CDR3 extends over 17 amino acids. CDR1 is LGHDT, CDR2 YNNKEL, per germline (reference sequence).